This T cell receptor (beta chain) came from a study of cytomegalovirus exposure and HLA in healthy donors. Germline V CDR1 and CDR2: MNHEY, SVGAGI. The CDR3 runs to 15 residues. Trimming left V 2 bases short and J 4 bases short, with 14 bases between. This clone has only one observation. Its cognate antigen is unknown. The PCR had 60 Vbeta and 13 Jbeta primers. Source study methods: Unique TCR beta chains numbered about 80 million in a later analysis, with around 10 million shared. Generated by immunoSEQ multiplex PCR, the TCRdb table keeps only in-frame clones and is missing some. The D gene and trimming were derived from the DNA, and the V and J assignments and clone size from that table. The sample has about 41,000 clones, approximately 84% seen once. Whole-study results and caveats: Solely CMV serostatus was available to characterize immune exposure.

The clonotype comes from a man between 45 and 60 years old in good health and CMV-seronegative. The chain employs TRBV6-5 and TRBJ1-2; D perhaps matches TRBD1 (5 bases). Sequencing input: PBMCs. The CDR3 DNA reads TGTGCCAGCAGTTACGGGCAAGGGGTCCTCTATGGCTACACCTTC. It specifies CASSYGQGVLYGYTF.